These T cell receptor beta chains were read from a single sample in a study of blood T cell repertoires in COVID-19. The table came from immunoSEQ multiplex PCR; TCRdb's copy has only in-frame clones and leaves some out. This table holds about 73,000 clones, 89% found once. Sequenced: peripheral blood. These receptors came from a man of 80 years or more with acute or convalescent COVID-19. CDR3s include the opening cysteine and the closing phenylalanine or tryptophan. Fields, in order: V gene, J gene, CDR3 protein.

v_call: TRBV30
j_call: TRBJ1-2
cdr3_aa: CAWSVLKFPTF

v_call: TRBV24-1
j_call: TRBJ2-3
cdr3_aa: CATSVGGSTDTQYF

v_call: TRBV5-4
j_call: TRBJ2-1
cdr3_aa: CASSQTGANEQFF

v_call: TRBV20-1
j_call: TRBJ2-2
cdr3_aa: CSASSSGSHSGELFF

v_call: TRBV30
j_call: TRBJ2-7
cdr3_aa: CAWSAPYVRTVDYEQYF

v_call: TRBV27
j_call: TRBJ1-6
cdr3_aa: CASSPSPSGSPLHF

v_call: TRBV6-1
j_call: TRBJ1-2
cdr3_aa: CASSEKGPRDANYGYTF

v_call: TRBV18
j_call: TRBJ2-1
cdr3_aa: CASSPPKQGLAGYNEQFF

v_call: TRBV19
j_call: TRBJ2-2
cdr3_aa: CASSFGTSVVGELFF

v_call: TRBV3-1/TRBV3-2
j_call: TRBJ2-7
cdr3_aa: CASSLGHTTYEQYF

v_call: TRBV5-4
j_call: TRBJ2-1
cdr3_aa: CASSLPGNNEQFF

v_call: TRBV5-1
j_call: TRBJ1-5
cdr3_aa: CASSPRPSGGNQPQHF

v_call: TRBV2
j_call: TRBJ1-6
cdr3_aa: CASSERGGSLHF

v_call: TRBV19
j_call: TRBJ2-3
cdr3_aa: CAIGAGSTDTQYF

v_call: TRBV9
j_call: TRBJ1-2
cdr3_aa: CASSVIRGPGHGYTF

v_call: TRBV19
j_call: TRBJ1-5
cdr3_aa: CASVRTAYSNQPQHF

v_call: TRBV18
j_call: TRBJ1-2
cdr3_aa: CASSRMDTGTGPYGYTF